This TCR beta chain was recorded in a study of blood T cell repertoires in COVID-19. Overall study context: The origin of the acute and convalescent COVID-19 samples was the United States, Italy and Spain. From T cells, B-cell-depleted T cells, or PBMCs came the material, which was cDNA or gDNA.

Per the original data handling: Reference gene primers were amplified, and this amplification served to estimate nucleated cell counts. Libraries were prepared by immunoSEQ multiplex PCR; TCRdb keeps only in-frame clonotypes and omits some of them. V, J and clone size reflect that table, while D and trimming were determined from the DNA. This table holds about 80,000 clones, 91% found once. This clone showed up just once. The origin of this receptor is a woman aged 45 to 65 in a cohort sampled during active COVID-19. Material for sequencing was peripheral blood.

The CDR3 DNA sequence: TGTGCCACCAGTCCAGGGTTTGGAAAACTGTTTTTT. This gives the protein CATSPGFGKLFF. The chain recombines TRBV15 with TRBJ1-4; D possibly corresponds to TRBD1 (5 bases). V dropped 6 bases and J dropped 10 bases, with 12 bases sitting between them. The CDR3 is 12 amino acids. From germline, CDR1 is LNHNV and CDR2 YYDKDF (reference sequence).